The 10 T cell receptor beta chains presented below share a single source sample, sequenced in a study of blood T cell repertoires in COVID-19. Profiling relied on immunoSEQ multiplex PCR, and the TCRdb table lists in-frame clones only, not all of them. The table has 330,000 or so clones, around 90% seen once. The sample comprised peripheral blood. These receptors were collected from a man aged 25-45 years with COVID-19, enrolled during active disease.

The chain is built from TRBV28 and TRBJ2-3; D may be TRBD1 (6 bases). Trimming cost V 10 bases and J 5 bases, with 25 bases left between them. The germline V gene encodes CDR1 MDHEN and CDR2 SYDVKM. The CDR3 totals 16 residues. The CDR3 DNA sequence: TGTGCCACCTTAACCACCGGGACATATGCCGGAGATACGCAGTATTTT. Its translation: CATLTTGTYAGDTQYF.

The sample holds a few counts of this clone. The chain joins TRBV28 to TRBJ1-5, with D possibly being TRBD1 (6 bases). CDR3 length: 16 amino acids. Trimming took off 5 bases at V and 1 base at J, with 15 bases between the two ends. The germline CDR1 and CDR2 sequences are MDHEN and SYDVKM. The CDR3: CASSQLTGLSNQPQHF. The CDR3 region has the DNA TGTGCCAGCAGTCAGTTAACAGGGCTAAGCAATCAGCCCCAGCATTTT.

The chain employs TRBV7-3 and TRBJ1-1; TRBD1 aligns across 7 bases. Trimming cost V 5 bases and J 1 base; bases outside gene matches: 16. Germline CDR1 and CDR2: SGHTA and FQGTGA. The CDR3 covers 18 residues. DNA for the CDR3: TGTGCCAGCAGCCGAATTTTAAGTACAGGGGAGACGAACACTGAAGCTTTCTTT. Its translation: CASSRILSTGETNTEAFF. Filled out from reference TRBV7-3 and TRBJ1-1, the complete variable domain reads GAGVSQTPSNKVTEKGKYVELRCDPISGHTALYWYRQSLGQGPEFLIYFQGTGAADDSGLPNDRFFAVRPEGSVSTLKIQRTERGDSAVYLCASSRILSTGETNTEAFFGQGTRLTVV.

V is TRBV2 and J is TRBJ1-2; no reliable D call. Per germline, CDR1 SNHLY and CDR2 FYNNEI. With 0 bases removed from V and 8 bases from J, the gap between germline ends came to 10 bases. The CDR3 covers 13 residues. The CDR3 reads CASSEAAIEGYTF. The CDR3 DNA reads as TGTGCCAGCAGTGAAGCCGCGATCGAAGGCTACACCTTC.

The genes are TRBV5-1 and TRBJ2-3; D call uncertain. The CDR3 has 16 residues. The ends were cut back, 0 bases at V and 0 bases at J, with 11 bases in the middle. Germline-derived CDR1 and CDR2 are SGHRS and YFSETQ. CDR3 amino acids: CASSLVTRKSTDTQYF. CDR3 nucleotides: TGCGCCAGCAGCTTGGTTACTCGCAAAAGCACAGATACGCAGTATTTT.

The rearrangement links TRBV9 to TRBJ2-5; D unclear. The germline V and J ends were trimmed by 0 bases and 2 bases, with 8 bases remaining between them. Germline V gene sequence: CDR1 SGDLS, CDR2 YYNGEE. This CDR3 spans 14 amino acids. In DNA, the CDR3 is TGTGCCAGCAGCGTAGGTCACGGGCAAGAGACCCAGTACTTC. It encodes CASSVGHGQETQYF.

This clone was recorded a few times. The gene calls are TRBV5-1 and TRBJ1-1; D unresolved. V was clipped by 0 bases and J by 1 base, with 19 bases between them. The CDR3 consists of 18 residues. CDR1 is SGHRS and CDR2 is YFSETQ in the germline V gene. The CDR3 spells CASSLGIFNSWQNTEAFF. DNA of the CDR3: TGCGCCAGCAGCTTGGGGATTTTCAACAGCTGGCAGAACACTGAAGCTTTCTTT.

CDR3: CASSARRGQGNNQPQHF. The CDR3 DNA sequence: TGTGCCAGCAGTGCGAGGAGGGGGCAGGGGAACAATCAGCCCCAGCATTTT. The chain employs TRBV6-1 and TRBJ1-5; TRBD1 matches at 7 bases. This CDR3 region has 17 residues. The ends lost 4 bases at V and 3 bases at J; junction bases unmatched: 12. CDR1 and CDR2 (germline): MNHNS, SASEGT.

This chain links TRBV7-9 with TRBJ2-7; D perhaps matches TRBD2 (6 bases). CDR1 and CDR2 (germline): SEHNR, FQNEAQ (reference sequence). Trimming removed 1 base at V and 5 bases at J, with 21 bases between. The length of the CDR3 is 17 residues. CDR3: CASSLVRGTYRINEQYF. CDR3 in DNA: TGTGCCAGCAGCTTAGTACGCGGGACCTATAGAATCAACGAGCAGTACTTC.

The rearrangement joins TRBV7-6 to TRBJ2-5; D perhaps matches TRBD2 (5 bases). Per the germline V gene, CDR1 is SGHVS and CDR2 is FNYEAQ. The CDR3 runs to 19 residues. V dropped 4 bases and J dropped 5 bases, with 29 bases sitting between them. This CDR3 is CASSSPGVGEKMALETQYF. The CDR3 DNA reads TGTGCCAGCAGCTCCCCCGGGGTTGGCGAGAAGATGGCCTTGGAGACCCAGTACTTC.